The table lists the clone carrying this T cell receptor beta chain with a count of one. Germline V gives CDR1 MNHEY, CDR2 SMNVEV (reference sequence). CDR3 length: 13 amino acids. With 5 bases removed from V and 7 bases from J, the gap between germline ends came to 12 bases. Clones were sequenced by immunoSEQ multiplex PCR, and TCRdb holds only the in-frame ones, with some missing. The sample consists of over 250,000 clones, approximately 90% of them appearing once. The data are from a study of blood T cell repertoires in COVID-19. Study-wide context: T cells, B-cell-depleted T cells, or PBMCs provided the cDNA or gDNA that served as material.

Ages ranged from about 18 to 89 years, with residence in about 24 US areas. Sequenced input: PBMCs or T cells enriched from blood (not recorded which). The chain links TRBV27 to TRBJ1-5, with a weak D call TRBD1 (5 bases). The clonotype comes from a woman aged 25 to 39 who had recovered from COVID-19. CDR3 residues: CASSPRGLQPQHF. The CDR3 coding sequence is TGTGCCAGCAGTCCCCGGGGGTTACAGCCCCAGCATTTT.